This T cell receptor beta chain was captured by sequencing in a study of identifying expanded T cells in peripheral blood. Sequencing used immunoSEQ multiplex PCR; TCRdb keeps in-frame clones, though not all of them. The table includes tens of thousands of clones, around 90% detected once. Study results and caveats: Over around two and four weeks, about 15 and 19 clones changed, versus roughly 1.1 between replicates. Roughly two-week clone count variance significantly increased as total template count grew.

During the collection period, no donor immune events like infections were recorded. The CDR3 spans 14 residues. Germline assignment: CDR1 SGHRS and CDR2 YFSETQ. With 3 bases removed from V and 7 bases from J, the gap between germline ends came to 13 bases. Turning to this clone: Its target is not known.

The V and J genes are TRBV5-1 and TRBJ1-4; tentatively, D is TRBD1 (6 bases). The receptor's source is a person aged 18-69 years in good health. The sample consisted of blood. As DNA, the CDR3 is TGCGCCAGCAGCTGGGACACGATGGGTGAAAAACTGTTTTTT. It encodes CASSWDTMGEKLFF.